This passage covers 32 T cell receptor beta chains from one sample sequenced in a study of post-analysis software for immune sequencing data. Broader study findings: When patients were compared with controls, five TRBV segments were more frequent, TRBV5-6, TRBV5-1 and TRBV20-1 among them.

Unique molecular identifiers were present in the TCR beta cDNA libraries. Via MiXCR, TCRdb re-called the PCR reads, giving one row per CDR3 protein. The sample includes about 820,000 distinct CDR3 sequences, around 50% of them seen just once. These receptors' antigens are unknown. Sequencing was carried out using blood. The receptors come from a girl aged 5 to 17 with multiple sclerosis.

The chain recombines TRBV27 with TRBJ2-1, with TRBD2 matching over 10 bases. Germline CDR1 and CDR2: MNHEY and SMNVEV (reference sequence). V was clipped by 0 bases and J by 5 bases; unmatched bases: 10. This CDR3 is built from 18 residues. CDR3 bases: TGTGCCAGCAGTTTATCTAGCGGGGGGCCAATCGGGGACAATGAGCAGTTCTTC. Residues: CASSLSSGGPIGDNEQFF.

V usage is TRBV3-1 and J usage is TRBJ2-1; D is possibly TRBD2 (6 bases). V was shortened by 2 bases and J by 6 bases, with 11 bases between the two germline ends. The CDR3 has 14 amino acids. Germline V lookup: CDR1 LGHDT, CDR2 YNNKEL (reference sequence). This chain's CDR3 is CASSQSAGGNEQFF. CDR3 nucleotides: TGTGCCAGCAGCCAATCGGCCGGGGGCAATGAGCAGTTCTTC.

The chain combines TRBV10-1 with TRBJ1-1; D is ambiguous. Germline V gene lookup returns CDR1 WNHNN and CDR2 SYGVQD (reference sequence). Trimming took off 6 bases at V and 5 bases at J, with 16 bases between the two ends. The CDR3 is 14 residues long. This CDR3 is CASRPIRGGTEAFF. The DNA for the CDR3 is TGCGCCAGCAGGCCCATCCGGGGTGGGACTGAAGCTTTCTTT.

This sequence joins TRBV20-1 and TRBJ2-3; 9 bases are shared with TRBD2. J gave up 1 base and V 5 bases, and 4 bases lay outside the gene matches. Germline values: CDR1 DFQATT, CDR2 SNEGSKA (reference sequence). This CDR3 spans 14 amino acids. The CDR3 coding sequence is TGCAGTGCTCCAAGGACTAGCGGCACAGATACGCAGTATTTT. This translates into CSAPRTSGTDTQYF.

A remark on this clonotype: A read error may explain this, as a much larger clone is one base away. This chain joins TRBV6-2 or TRBV6-3 and TRBJ2-4, with D possibly matching TRBD2 (6 bases). Trimming took 6 bases from V and 13 from J, leaving 28 bases between them. Germline assignment: CDR1 MNHEY and CDR2 SVGEGT. The CDR3 sequence is 16 residues long. The chain's CDR3 is CASSYLLTGVHYGQYF. In DNA form, the CDR3 reads TGTGCCAGCAGCTACCTCTTGACGGGAGTTCACTACGGGCAGTACTTC.

This clonotype came up a few times. The V and J genes are TRBV12-3 or TRBV12-4 and TRBJ2-1; 9 nucleotides match TRBD2. CDR3 size: 16 residues. V was clipped by 6 bases and J by 1 base; unmatched bases: 7. The CDR3 is CASSPGLASSYNEQFF. The CDR3 DNA reads TGTGCCAGCAGCCCCGGACTAGCGTCATCCTACAATGAGCAGTTCTTC.

In this sample, this clonotype turned up a few times. The chain joins TRBV29-1 to TRBJ2-6, with D uncertain. Deletions cut 7 bases from V and 0 bases from J, with 10 bases between. Germline CDR1 is SQVTM and CDR2 is ANQGSEA. The CDR3 is made up of 14 amino acids. The CDR3, as DNA: TGCAGCGCAAGACCGAACTCTGGGGCCAACGTCCTGACTTTC. It yields the protein CSARPNSGANVLTF. The full variable domain, rest sourced from reference TRBV29-1 and TRBJ2-6, is SAVISQKPSRDICQRGTSLTIQCQVDSQVTMMFWYRQQPGQSLTLIATANQGSEATYESGFVIDKFPISRPNLTFSTLTVSNMSPEDSSIYLCSARPNSGANVLTFGAGSRLTVL.

The chain is built from TRBV7-9 and TRBJ2-7, with D perhaps matching TRBD2 (6 bases). This CDR3 contains 18 residues. Trimming left V 0 bases short and J 0 bases short, with 18 bases between. The germline CDR1 and CDR2 sequences are SEHNR and FQNEAQ (reference sequence). CDR3 amino acids: CASSLADLSGRDSYEQYF. CDR3 bases: TGTGCCAGCAGCTTAGCGGACCTGTCCGGGCGGGACTCCTACGAGCAGTACTTC.

This sequence joins TRBV5-1 and TRBJ2-1; D possibly uses TRBD1 or TRBD2 (5 bases each). V gave up 0 bases and J gave up 4 bases, with 14 bases separating them. Germline CDR1 reads SGHRS; CDR2 reads YFSETQ. The CDR3 sequence is 16 residues long. The CDR3 DNA reads TGCGCCAGCAGCTTGGAGTTAGGGACCCTATACAATGAGCAGTTCTTC. Encoded protein: CASSLELGTLYNEQFF.

This clonotype was recorded only once. CDR3 nucleotides: TGTGCCAGCAGGGGACTAGCGGACACCGGGGAGCTGTTTTTT. This translates into CASRGLADTGELFF. This chain uses TRBV7-9 with TRBJ2-2, with 11 bases aligning to TRBD2. Germline assignment: CDR1 SEHNR and CDR2 FQNEAQ (reference sequence). This CDR3 spans 14 amino acids. V lost 6 bases, J lost 3 bases, and 0 bases stayed unmatched.

The rearrangement joins TRBV27 to TRBJ2-4; D may correspond to TRBD1 or TRBD2 (5 bases each). The end of the DNA fits TRBJ2-7 better, so the J call may be wrong. Germline CDR1 reads MNHEY; CDR2 reads SMNVEV (reference sequence). The CDR3 consists of 15 residues. The CDR3 bases are TGTGCCAGCAGACCTCATGGGACCCTTTCCTACGAGCAGTACTTC. It codes for CASRPHGTLSYEQYF.

The chain couples TRBV4-1 to TRBJ2-1; 10 bases map to TRBD2. J lost 9 bases, V lost 0 bases, and 5 bases had no gene match. The V gene's germline CDR1 is MGHRA and CDR2 YSYEKL. The CDR3 sequence is 15 residues long. CDR3 coding DNA: TGCGCCAGCAGCCAAGAAGCGGGGGGGAGAGGTGAGCAGTTCTTC. It encodes CASSQEAGGRGEQFF.

The chain is built from TRBV10-3 and TRBJ1-2; TRBD1 matches 7 bases. CDR1 and CDR2 from the germline V gene are ENHRY and SYGVKD. J was trimmed by 5 bases and V by 4 bases; bases with no gene match: 7. This CDR3 has 14 amino acids. CDR3 coding DNA: TGTGCCATCAGTGCCCAGACAGGGACGTATGGCTACACCTTC. Translation gives CAISAQTGTYGYTF.

J is TRBJ1-2 and V is TRBV6-5; the match to TRBD1 covers 8 bases. The CDR3 covers 13 residues. From germline, CDR1 is MNHEY and CDR2 SVGAGI. Trimming at V came to 7 bases and at J to 4 bases, leaving 5 bases not matched to a gene. The CDR3 region is CASKETGAYGYTF. The DNA of the CDR3 is TGTGCCAGCAAGGAGACAGGGGCCTATGGCTACACCTTC.

The chain is built from TRBV6-6 and TRBJ2-1, with 8 positions matching TRBD2. J was trimmed by 6 bases and V by 4 bases; bases with no gene match: 11. The CDR3 has 16 residues. Germline V gene lookup returns CDR1 MNHNY and CDR2 SVGAGI (reference sequence). The CDR3 nucleotides are TGTGCCAGCAGTTCTCGTACTAGCGGCATACTCAATGAGCAGTTCTTC. As protein: CASSSRTSGILNEQFF.

The chain employs TRBV27 and TRBJ1-1, with a weak D call TRBD1 (5 bases). Germline CDR1 reads MNHEY; CDR2 reads SMNVEV (reference sequence). Trimming stripped 6 bases from V and 4 bases from J, with 15 bases between. The CDR3 is 14 amino acids. The CDR3 DNA reads TGTGCCAGCAGCCCTCGCCAGGGAGGCACTGAAGCTTTCTTT. This encodes CASSPRQGGTEAFF.

This clonotype was detected a few times. The gene calls are TRBV29-1 and TRBJ2-7, with D perhaps given as TRBD1 or TRBD2 (5 bases each). V was shortened by 5 bases and J by 2 bases, with 22 bases between the two germline ends. The CDR3 is 16 amino acids. CDR1 and CDR2 from the germline V gene are SQVTM and ANQGSEA. CDR3 region: CSVIELVGREAYEQYF. The CDR3 nucleotides read TGCAGCGTTATTGAGCTAGTGGGACGGGAAGCCTACGAGCAGTACTTC.

This clonotype was recorded a few times. The V call is TRBV12-3 or TRBV12-4, the J call TRBJ1-2, with a weak D call TRBD1 (5 bases). This CDR3 is built from 16 residues. V dropped 8 bases and J dropped 7 bases, with 26 bases sitting between them. CDR3 DNA: TGTGCCAGCCATCGGCCCCTCACACCAGGGCGCGGTGGCTACACCTTC. Amino acids: CASHRPLTPGRGGYTF.

This chain connects TRBV20-1 to TRBJ2-1, with 8 positions matching TRBD1. The CDR3 totals 14 residues. V lost 3 bases and J lost 4; bases outside the gene matches: 5. Germline lookup yields CDR1 DFQATT and CDR2 SNEGSKA (reference sequence). CDR3 residues: CSARPRGQYNEQFF. The CDR3 coding sequence is TGCAGTGCTAGGCCCAGGGGGCAGTACAATGAGCAGTTCTTC.

This clonotype was counted a few times. This chain uses TRBV3-1 with TRBJ2-1, with 13 bases identical to TRBD2. The trim removed 4 bases at V and 7 bases at J, leaving 10 bases unmatched. The length of the CDR3 is 17 residues. Per germline, CDR1 LGHDT and CDR2 YNNKEL (reference sequence). In DNA form, the CDR3 reads TGTGCCAGCAGCCGAAAATGGACTAGCGGGAGCTTGAATGAGCAGTTCTTC. As protein: CASSRKWTSGSLNEQFF.

The chain recombines TRBV7-2 with TRBJ2-7; no clear D gene. The length of the CDR3 is 13 residues. V lost 11 bases, J lost 9 bases, and 23 bases lay in between. Germline V gene sequence: CDR1 SGHTA, CDR2 FQGNSA. The CDR3 region is CACNAWASGAQYF. CDR3 bases: TGTGCCTGCAACGCCTGGGCTTCTGGAGCGCAGTACTTC.

This chain uses TRBV7-9 with TRBJ2-3; D gene unclear. The CDR3 sequence is 13 residues long. Looked up from germline, CDR1 is SEHNR and CDR2 is FQNEAQ (reference sequence). Trimming stripped 2 bases from V and 5 bases from J, with 8 bases between. The CDR3 DNA follows: TGTGCCAGCAGCTTACATCCCGAAGATACGCAGTATTTT. Amino acids: CASSLHPEDTQYF.

This clonotype was counted only a few times. The chain combines TRBV10-3 with TRBJ1-5, with D uncertain. The CDR3 runs 13 residues. Trimming left V 0 bases short and J 6 bases short, with 6 bases between. In germline, CDR1 is ENHRY, CDR2 SYGVKD. The CDR3: CAISESGRQPQHF. The CDR3 DNA follows: TGTGCCATCAGTGAGTCCGGGCGTCAGCCCCAGCATTTT.

The chain has TRBV29-1 and TRBJ1-1; 10 bases fit TRBD1. V lost 7 bases to trimming and J lost 11 bases; unmatched junction nucleotides: 16. Germline values: CDR1 SQVTM, CDR2 ANQGSEA. This CDR3 spans 14 amino acids. The CDR3 DNA is TGCAGCGCGGGGCCGACAGGGGGCGGAGAGGGGGCTTTCTTT. Protein: CSAGPTGGGEGAFF.

The chain employs TRBV6-5 and TRBJ1-2; 10 bases are a match to TRBD1. Trimming took 7 bases from V and 2 from J; bases not matched to a gene: 4. Germline V CDR1 and CDR2: MNHEY, SVGAGI. This CDR3 has 14 amino acids. Here the CDR3 DNA reads TGTGCCAGCAACCGACAGGGGGCCAACTATGGCTACACCTTC. This sequence encodes CASNRQGANYGYTF.

This clonotype occurred a few times. The chain employs TRBV29-1 and TRBJ2-5; weak D call: TRBD2 (5 bases). Germline loops: CDR1 SQVTM, CDR2 ANQGSEA. The germline V and J ends were trimmed by 3 bases and 1 base, with 9 bases remaining between them. The CDR3 loop spans 13 amino acids. The CDR3, as DNA: TGCAGCGTTGATAAGGGAGCCCAAGAGACCCAGTACTTC. Translated, it gives CSVDKGAQETQYF.

The DNA for the CDR3 is TGTGCCAGCAGTCCGACAGGGCCCCGCTATGGCTACACCTTC. Protein: CASSPTGPRYGYTF. This sequence joins TRBV27 and TRBJ1-2; TRBD1 agrees at 7 bases. This CDR3 has 14 amino acids. V shed 5 bases, J shed 4 bases, and the junction held 7 bases outside the gene matches. From germline, CDR1 is MNHEY and CDR2 SMNVEV (reference sequence).

The chain has TRBV20-1 and TRBJ2-7; TRBD2 agrees at 8 bases. The CDR3 contains 14 residues. V lost 5 bases and J lost 0; bases outside the gene matches: 6. In germline, CDR1 is DFQATT, CDR2 SNEGSKA (reference sequence). CDR3 nucleotide sequence: TGCAGTGCTTCATCAGCGGGGGTCTCCTACGAGCAGTACTTC. Translated, it gives CSASSAGVSYEQYF.

The chain joins TRBV6-6 to TRBJ2-4; TRBD2 aligns across 8 bases. The J call may be faulty, since TRBJ2-7 better matches the DNA end. The CDR3 contains 15 residues. From germline, CDR1 is MNHNY and CDR2 SVGAGI (reference sequence). DNA of the CDR3: TGTGCCAGCAGTTACCCCTCCGGGAGGGGTTACGAGCAGTACTTC. Amino acids: CASSYPSGRGYEQYF.

In this sample, this clonotype turned up a few times. The chain combines TRBV29-1 with TRBJ2-1, with 7 bases matching TRBD1. V lost 4 bases to trimming and J lost 4 bases; unmatched junction nucleotides: 4. The CDR3 covers 13 residues. CDR1 is SQVTM and CDR2 is ANQGSEA in the germline V gene. CDR3 in DNA: TGCAGCGTTGGGACAGGCCATTACAATGAGCAGTTCTTC. Encoded protein: CSVGTGHYNEQFF.

The chain has TRBV20-1 and TRBJ2-1; TRBD1 aligns across 9 bases. The J segment lost 8 bases and the V segment lost 0 bases, leaving 8 bases of the junction unmatched. CDR1 and CDR2 (germline): DFQATT, SNEGSKA (reference sequence). The CDR3 runs 15 residues. CDR3 sequence reads: CSARDGDRVRYEQFF. The CDR3, as DNA: TGCAGTGCTAGAGATGGGGACAGGGTGCGGTATGAGCAGTTCTTC.

J is TRBJ2-1 and V is TRBV11-2; perhaps D is TRBD1 or TRBD2 (5 bases each). Trimming left V 5 bases short and J 3 bases short, with 14 bases between. Looked up from germline, CDR1 is SGHAT and CDR2 is FQNNGV. The CDR3 is made up of 15 amino acids. The CDR3 loop is CASSPRGEGYNEQFF. DNA for the CDR3: TGTGCCAGCAGCCCGAGGGGCGAGGGCTACAATGAGCAGTTCTTC.